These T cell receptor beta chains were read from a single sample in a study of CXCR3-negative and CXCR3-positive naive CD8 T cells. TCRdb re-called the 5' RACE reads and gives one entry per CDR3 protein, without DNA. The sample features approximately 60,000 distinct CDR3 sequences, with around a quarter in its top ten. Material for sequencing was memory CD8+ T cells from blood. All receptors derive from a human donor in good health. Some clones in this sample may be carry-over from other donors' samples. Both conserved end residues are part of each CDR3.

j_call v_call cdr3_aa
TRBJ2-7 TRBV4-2 CASSQDLGGGTTEQYF
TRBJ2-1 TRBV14 CATQAGSSYNEQFF
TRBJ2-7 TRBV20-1 CSAVDSGSMYEQYF
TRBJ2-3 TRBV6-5 CASRGFGGSTDTQYF
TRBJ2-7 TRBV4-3 CASSPGDRASSYEQYF
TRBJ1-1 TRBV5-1 CASSLDRGTEAFF
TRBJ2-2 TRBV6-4 CASSGGATGELFF
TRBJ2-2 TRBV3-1 CASSQEGVLAGTGELFF
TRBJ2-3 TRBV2 CASSETDTQYF
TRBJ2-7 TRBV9 CASSVGGHEQYF